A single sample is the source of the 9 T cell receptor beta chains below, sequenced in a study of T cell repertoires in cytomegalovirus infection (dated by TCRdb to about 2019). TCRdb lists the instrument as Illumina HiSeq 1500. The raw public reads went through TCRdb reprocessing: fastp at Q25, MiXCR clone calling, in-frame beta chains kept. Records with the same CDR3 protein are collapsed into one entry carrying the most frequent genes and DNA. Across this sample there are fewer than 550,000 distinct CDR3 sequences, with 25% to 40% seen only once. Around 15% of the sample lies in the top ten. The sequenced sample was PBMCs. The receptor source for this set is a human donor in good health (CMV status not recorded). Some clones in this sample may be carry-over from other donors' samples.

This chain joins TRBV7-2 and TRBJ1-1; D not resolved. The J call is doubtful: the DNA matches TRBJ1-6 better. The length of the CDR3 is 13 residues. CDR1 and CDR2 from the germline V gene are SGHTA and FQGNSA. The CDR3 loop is CASSLAPDRVLHF. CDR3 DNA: TGTGCCAGCAGCTTAGCCCCCGACCGGGTGCTCCACTTT.

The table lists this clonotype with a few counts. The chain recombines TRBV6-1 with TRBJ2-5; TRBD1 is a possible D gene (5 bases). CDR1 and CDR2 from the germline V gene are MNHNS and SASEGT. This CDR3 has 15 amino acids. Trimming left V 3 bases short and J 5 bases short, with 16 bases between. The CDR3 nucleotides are TGTGCCAGCAGTGATCGGCCCATACACAGGGAGACCCAGTACTTC. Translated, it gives CASSDRPIHRETQYF.

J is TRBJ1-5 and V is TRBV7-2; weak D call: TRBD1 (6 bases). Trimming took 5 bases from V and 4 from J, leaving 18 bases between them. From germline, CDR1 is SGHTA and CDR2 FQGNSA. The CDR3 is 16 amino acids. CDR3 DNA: TGTGCCAGCAGCCCGGGGCCACGGGGGACAAATCAGCCCCAGCATTTT. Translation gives CASSPGPRGTNQPQHF.

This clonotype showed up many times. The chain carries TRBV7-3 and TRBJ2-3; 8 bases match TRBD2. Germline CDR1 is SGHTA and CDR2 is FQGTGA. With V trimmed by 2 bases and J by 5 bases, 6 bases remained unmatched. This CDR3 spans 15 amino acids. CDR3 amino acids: CASSLGLAGLDTQYF. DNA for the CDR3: TGTGCCAGCAGCTTAGGCCTAGCGGGTTTAGATACGCAGTATTTT.

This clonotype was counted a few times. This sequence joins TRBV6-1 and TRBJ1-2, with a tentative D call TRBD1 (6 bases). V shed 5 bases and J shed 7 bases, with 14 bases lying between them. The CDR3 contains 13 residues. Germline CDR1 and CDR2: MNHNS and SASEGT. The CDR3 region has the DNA TGTGCCAGCAGTATTGCCAGGGGCTTTGGCTACACCTTC. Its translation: CASSIARGFGYTF.

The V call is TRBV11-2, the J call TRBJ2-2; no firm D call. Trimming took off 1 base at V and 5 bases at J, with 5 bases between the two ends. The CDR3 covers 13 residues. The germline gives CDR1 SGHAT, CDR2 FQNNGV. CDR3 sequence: CASSLAVTGELFF. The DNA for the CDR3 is TGTGCCAGCAGCTTAGCGGTTACCGGGGAGCTGTTTTTT.

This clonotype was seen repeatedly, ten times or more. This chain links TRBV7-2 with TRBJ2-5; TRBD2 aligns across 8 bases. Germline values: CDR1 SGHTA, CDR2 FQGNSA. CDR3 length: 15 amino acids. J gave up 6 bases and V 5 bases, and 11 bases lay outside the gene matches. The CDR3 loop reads CASSNGRGGGKTQYF. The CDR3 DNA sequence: TGTGCCAGCAGCAACGGACGGGGGGGGGGGAAGACCCAGTACTTC.

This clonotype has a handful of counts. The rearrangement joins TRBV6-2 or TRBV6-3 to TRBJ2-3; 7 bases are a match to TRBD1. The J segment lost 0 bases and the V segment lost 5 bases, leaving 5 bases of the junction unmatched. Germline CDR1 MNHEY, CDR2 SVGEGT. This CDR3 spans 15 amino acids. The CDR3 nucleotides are TGTGCCAGCAGTCAACAGGGGACCAGCACAGATACGCAGTATTTT. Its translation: CASSQQGTSTDTQYF.

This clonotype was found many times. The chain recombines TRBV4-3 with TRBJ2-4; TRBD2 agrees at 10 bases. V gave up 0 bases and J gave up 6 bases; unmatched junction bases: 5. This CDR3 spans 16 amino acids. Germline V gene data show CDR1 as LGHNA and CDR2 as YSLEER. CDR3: CASSQEAGLARNIQYF. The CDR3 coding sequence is TGCGCCAGCAGCCAAGAAGCGGGACTAGCGAGAAACATTCAGTACTTC.